The sequence of this T cell receptor (beta chain) was determined in a study of blood T cells in healthy people across ages. Findings and limits, study-wide: It was not known whether donors were CMV positive (a possible confounder of expanded clonotype changes). Unsorted PBMCs ruled out conclusive naive versus antigen-experienced comparison.

For this clonotype: No antigen is known for it.

The V gene end was trimmed by 4 bases and the J gene end by 6 bases; junction bases not matched to a gene: 5. The CDR3 has 15 amino acids. CDR1 SGHRS and CDR2 YFSETQ come from the germline V gene. The use of a sample-barcoded 5' primer and a J-beta primer mix characterized a second PCR of roughly 7 to 12 cycles. TCRdb itself ran the 5' RACE reads through MiXCR, one entry per CDR3 protein. This table holds under 2 million distinct CDR3 sequences, about 35% found once. The sample was blood. The rearrangement links TRBV5-1 to TRBJ2-3; TRBD2 matches 13 bases. This receptor was obtained from a woman aged 25 to 39 in good health. The CDR3 DNA reads as TGCGCCAGCAGCATCGGGACTAGCGGGACCGATACGCAGTATTTT. It yields the protein CASSIGTSGTDTQYF.